Detailed here is one TCR beta chain. Its antigen is not identified. This sample is part of a study of T cell repertoires in cytomegalovirus infection. Overall study context: Indications came from public TCR beta signatures; they pointed to CMV infection and to a matching HLA type. Findings of the study overall: Across the ex vivo response, the dominant clonotypes were HLA-C-restricted CMV-specific TCR beta clonotypes.

TCRdb redid the calling of the reads with MiXCR, one entry per CDR3 protein. The sample lists some 920,000 distinct CDR3 sequences; less than 35% were seen once. The CDR3 is made up of 18 amino acids. CDR1 is MGHRA and CDR2 is YSYEKL in the germline V gene. V was pared by 4 bases and J by 4 bases, with 14 bases of the junction left unmatched. The V gene is TRBV4-1, the J gene TRBJ2-3, with TRBD2 matching 10 bases. The receptor comes from a human donor in good health (CMV status not recorded). Some clones in this sample may be carry-over from other donors' samples. Sample: cultured CD8+ T cells from PBMCs, taken from culture after CMV antigen stimulation. This chain's CDR3 is CASSPLPGLAGVPDTQYF. The CDR3 nucleotides are TGCGCCAGCAGCCCCCTCCCCGGGCTAGCGGGGGTGCCAGATACGCAGTATTTT.